Included here is one T cell receptor (beta chain) sequence, with context. The data were obtained in a study of blood T cell repertoires in COVID-19. Study as a whole: Whether acute or convalescent, the COVID-19 samples came from the United States, Italy and Spain. PBMCs, B-cell-depleted T cells, or T cells were the source of the cDNA or gDNA that made up the material.

As processed by the authors: By means of reference gene primer amplification, nucleated cell counts were estimated. Produced via immunoSEQ multiplex PCR; TCRdb's table is partial and in-frame only. V, J and clone size are taken as reported in that table, and D and trimming were inferred from the DNA itself. The sample has around 130,000 clones; roughly 90% are singletons. Germline V gene sequence: CDR1 MNHEY, CDR2 SMNVEV (reference sequence). This CDR3 is 15 amino acids long. The V gene end was trimmed by 6 bases and the J gene end by 5 bases; junction bases not matched to a gene: 8. The Seattle patients, enrolled during active infection, were followed longitudinally.

V and J are TRBV27 and TRBJ2-3, with 10 bases fitting TRBD2. The source material was peripheral blood. The clonotype was recovered from a man aged 55 to 70 with COVID-19, enrolled during active disease. The chain's CDR3 is CASRPAGGPGDTQYF. The CDR3 bases are TGTGCCAGCAGGCCAGCGGGAGGGCCAGGAGATACGCAGTATTTT.